Here is one TCR beta chain with its context. This record comes from a study of blood T cell repertoires in COVID-19. The overall study: From the United States, Italy and Spain came samples of acute and convalescent COVID-19. T cells, B-cell-depleted T cells, or PBMCs provided the cDNA or gDNA that served as material.

Per the original methods: Using reference gene primer amplification, nucleated cell counts were estimated. Clones were sequenced by immunoSEQ multiplex PCR, and TCRdb holds only the in-frame ones, with some missing. V and J calls and clone size follow that table, whereas D and trimming were derived from the DNA. The sample consists of a few hundred thousand clones, around 90% of them appearing once. CDR3 length: 15 amino acids. The ends were cut back, 2 bases at V and 4 bases at J, with 10 bases in the middle. Germline CDR1 SGHKS, CDR2 YYEKEE (reference sequence). Followed over time, Seattle patients had been enrolled while infection was active.

The sequence derives from a man between 18 and 35 years old with COVID-19, enrolled during active disease. The sequencing sample was made of peripheral blood. The rearrangement links TRBV5-5 to TRBJ1-6; D remains unclear. The CDR3 region is CASSFGGGYNSPLHF. The DNA of the CDR3 is TGTGCCAGCAGCTTTGGCGGAGGGTATAATTCACCCCTCCACTTT.